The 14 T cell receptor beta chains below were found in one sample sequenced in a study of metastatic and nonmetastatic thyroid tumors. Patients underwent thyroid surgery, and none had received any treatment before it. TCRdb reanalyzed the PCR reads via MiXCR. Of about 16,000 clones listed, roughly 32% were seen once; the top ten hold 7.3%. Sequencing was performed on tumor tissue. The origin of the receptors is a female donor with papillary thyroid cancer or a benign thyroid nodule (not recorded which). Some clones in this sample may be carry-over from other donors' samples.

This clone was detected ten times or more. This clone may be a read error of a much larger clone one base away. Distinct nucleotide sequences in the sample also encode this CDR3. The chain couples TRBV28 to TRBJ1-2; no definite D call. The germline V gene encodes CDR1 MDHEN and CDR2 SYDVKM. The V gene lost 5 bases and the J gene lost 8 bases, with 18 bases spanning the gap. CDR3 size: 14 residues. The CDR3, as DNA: TGTGCCAGCAGTCCACCGGCCCCTGGCAACGGCTACACCTTC. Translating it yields CASSPPAPGNGYTF.

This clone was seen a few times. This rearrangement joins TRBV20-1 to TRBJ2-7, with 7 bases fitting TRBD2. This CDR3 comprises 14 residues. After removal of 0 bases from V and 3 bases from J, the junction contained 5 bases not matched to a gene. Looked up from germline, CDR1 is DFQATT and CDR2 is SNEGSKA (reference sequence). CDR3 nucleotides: TGCAGTGCTAGAGAGGCGCGGGAGTACTACGAGCAGTACTTC. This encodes CSAREAREYYEQYF.

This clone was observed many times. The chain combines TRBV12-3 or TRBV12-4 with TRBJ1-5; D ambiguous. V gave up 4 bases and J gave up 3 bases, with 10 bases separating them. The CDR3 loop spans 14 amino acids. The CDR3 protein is CASSSWQHNQPQHF. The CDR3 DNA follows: TGTGCCAGCAGTTCCTGGCAGCACAATCAGCCCCAGCATTTT.

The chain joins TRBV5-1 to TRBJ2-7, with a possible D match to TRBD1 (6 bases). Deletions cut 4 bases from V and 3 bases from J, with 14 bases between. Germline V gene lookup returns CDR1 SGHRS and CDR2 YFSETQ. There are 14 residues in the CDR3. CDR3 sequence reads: CASSATRTVYEQYF. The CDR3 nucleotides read TGCGCCAGCAGCGCCACACGGACAGTCTACGAGCAGTACTTC.

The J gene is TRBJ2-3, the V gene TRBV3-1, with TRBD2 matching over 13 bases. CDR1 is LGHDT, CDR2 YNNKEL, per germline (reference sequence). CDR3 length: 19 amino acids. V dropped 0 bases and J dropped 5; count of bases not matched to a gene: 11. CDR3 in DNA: TGTGCCAGCAGCCAAGATGGGGTGCCAGGACTAGCGGGGGAAGATACGCAGTATTTT. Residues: CASSQDGVPGLAGEDTQYF.

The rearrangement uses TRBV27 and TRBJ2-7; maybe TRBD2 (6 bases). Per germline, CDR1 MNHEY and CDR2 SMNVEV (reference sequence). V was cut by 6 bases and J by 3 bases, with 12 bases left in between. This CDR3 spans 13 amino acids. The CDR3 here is CASRGGRYYEQYF. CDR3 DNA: TGTGCCAGCAGGGGGGGTCGTTACTACGAGCAGTACTTC.

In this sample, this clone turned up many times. This CDR3 reads CASSDRAPLGTEAFF. The CDR3 region has the DNA TGTGCCAGCAGCGATCGAGCCCCCCTAGGAACTGAAGCTTTCTTT. This chain links TRBV7-8 with TRBJ1-1; the D is unclear. The CDR3 is 15 amino acids. The V and J ends lost 5 bases and 5 bases respectively, with 18 bases between them. Germline V gene lookup returns CDR1 SGHVS and CDR2 FQNEAQ.

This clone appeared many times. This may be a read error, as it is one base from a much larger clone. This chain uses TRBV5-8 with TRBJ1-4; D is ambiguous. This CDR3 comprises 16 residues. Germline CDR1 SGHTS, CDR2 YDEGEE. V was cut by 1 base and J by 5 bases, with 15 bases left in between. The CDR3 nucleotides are TGTGCCAGCAGCTTGCGGACCGGGCCAGTGAATGAAAAACTGTTTTTT. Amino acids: CASSLRTGPVNEKLFF.

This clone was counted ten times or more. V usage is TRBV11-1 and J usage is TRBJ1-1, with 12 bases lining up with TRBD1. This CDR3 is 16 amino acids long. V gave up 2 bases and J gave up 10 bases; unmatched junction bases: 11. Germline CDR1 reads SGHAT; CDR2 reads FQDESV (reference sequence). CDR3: CASSLSGTGGAGGAFF. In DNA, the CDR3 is TGTGCCAGCAGCTTATCGGGGACAGGGGGCGCCGGGGGAGCTTTCTTT.

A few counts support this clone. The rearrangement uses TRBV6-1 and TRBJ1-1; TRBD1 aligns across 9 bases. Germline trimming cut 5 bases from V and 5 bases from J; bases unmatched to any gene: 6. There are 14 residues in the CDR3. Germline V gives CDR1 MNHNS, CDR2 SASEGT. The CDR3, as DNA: TGTGCCAGCAGTCGCGGACAGGGGAGGACTGAAGCTTTCTTT. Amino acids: CASSRGQGRTEAFF.

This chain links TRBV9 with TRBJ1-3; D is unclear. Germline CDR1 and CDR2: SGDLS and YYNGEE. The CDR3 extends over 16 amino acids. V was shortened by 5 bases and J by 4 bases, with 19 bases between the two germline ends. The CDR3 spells CASSHPTEGAGNTIYF. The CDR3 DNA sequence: TGTGCCAGCAGTCACCCAACGGAGGGAGCAGGAAACACCATATATTTT.

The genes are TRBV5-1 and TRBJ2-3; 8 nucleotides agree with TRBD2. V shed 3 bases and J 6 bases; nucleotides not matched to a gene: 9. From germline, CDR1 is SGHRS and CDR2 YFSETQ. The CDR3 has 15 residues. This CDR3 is CASSSGTGRDDTQYF. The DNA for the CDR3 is TGCGCCAGCAGCTCGGGGACCGGGAGGGATGATACGCAGTATTTT. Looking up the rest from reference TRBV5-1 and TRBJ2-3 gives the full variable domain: KAGVTQTPRYLIKTRGQQVTLSCSPISGHRSVSWYQQTPGQGLQFLFEYFSETQRNKGNFPGRFSGRQFSNSRSEMNVSTLELGDSALYLCASSSGTGRDDTQYFGPGTRLTVL.

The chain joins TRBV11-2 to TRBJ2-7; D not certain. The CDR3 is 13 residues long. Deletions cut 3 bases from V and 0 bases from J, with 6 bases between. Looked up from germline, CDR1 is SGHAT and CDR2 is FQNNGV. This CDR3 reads CASSLTSSYEQYF. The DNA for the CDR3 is TGTGCCAGCAGCTTGACCAGCTCCTACGAGCAGTACTTC. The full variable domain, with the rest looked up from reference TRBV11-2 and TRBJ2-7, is EAGVAQSPRYKIIEKRQSVAFWCNPISGHATLYWYQQILGQGPKLLIQFQNNGVVDDSQLPKDRFSAERLKGVDSTLKIQPAKLEDSAVYLCASSLTSSYEQYFGPGTRLTVT.

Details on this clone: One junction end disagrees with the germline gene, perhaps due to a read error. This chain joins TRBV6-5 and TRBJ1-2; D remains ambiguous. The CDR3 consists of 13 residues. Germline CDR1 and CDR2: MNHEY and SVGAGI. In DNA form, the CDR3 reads TGTGCCAGCAGTTACTCGAGTCCAGATGGATACACCTTC. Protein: CASSYSSPDGYTF.